This T cell receptor beta chain was recorded in a study of technical replicates of blood from a few donors. J was trimmed by 4 bases and V by 4 bases; bases with no gene match: 12. CDR3 length equals 17 residues. CDR1 and CDR2 from the germline V gene are SGHDN and FVKESK. TCRdb's table, derived via immunoSEQ multiplex PCR, lists solely in-frame clones and lacks some. Found here are approximately 85,000 clones, around 94% of them singletons; the top ten hold 0.2% to 0.3%. The clonotype comes from a human donor in good health. V gene TRBV14 combines with J gene TRBJ2-1; 8 bases align to TRBD2. Sequenced sample: T cells isolated from PBMCs. The CDR3 loop is CASSPSRLAGLYNEQFF. The CDR3 coding sequence is TGTGCCAGCAGCCCCTCTAGGCTAGCGGGCCTATACAATGAGCAGTTCTTC.